This T cell receptor (beta chain) was recovered during a study of cytomegalovirus exposure and HLA in healthy donors. These donors counted as nominally healthy when sampled, but unrecorded immune exposures were likely. Overall study findings and caveats: The productive fraction for most TCR beta V segments was about 90% or about 30% in an earlier analysis. Being indistinguishable, some V segments were excluded, TRBV6-2 and TRBV6-3 among them. A later analysis by the authors found several of the most significant clusters apparently linked to common viral pathogens.

PCR involved 60 Vbeta and 13 Jbeta primers. TCRdb's copy holds only in-frame clones and misses some; the assay was immunoSEQ multiplex PCR. Of about 160,000 clones detected, approximately 77% appear once; the ten largest clones hold roughly 3.6%. This CDR3 spans 11 amino acids. Germline-derived CDR1 and CDR2 are MNHNY and SVGAGI (reference sequence). V was pared by 5 bases and J by 10 bases, with 11 bases between. Details on this clone: The antigen is undetermined.

This sequence originates from a man in his thirties or forties in good health and CMV-seropositive. V usage is TRBV6-6 and J usage is TRBJ1-1; weak D call: TRBD1 (5 bases). The sample taken for sequencing was PBMCs. The CDR3, as DNA: TGTGCCAGCAGTGCCTTTGACAGAGCTTTCTTT. Protein product: CASSAFDRAFF.